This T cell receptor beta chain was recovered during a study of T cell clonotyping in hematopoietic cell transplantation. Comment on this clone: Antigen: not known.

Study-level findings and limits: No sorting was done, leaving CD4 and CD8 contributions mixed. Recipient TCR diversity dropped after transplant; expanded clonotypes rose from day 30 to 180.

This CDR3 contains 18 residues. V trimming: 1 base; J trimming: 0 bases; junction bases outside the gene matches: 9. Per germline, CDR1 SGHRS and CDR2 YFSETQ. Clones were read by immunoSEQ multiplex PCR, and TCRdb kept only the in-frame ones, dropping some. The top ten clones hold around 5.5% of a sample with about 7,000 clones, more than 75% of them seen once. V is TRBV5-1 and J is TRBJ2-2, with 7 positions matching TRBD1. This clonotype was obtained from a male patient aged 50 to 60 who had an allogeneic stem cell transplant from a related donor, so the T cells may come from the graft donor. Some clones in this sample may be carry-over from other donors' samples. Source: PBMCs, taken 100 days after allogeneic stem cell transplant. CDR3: CASSLLFGTVSNTGELFF. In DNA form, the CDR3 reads TGCGCCAGCAGCTTGCTCTTTGGGACAGTCTCGAACACCGGGGAGCTGTTTTTT.